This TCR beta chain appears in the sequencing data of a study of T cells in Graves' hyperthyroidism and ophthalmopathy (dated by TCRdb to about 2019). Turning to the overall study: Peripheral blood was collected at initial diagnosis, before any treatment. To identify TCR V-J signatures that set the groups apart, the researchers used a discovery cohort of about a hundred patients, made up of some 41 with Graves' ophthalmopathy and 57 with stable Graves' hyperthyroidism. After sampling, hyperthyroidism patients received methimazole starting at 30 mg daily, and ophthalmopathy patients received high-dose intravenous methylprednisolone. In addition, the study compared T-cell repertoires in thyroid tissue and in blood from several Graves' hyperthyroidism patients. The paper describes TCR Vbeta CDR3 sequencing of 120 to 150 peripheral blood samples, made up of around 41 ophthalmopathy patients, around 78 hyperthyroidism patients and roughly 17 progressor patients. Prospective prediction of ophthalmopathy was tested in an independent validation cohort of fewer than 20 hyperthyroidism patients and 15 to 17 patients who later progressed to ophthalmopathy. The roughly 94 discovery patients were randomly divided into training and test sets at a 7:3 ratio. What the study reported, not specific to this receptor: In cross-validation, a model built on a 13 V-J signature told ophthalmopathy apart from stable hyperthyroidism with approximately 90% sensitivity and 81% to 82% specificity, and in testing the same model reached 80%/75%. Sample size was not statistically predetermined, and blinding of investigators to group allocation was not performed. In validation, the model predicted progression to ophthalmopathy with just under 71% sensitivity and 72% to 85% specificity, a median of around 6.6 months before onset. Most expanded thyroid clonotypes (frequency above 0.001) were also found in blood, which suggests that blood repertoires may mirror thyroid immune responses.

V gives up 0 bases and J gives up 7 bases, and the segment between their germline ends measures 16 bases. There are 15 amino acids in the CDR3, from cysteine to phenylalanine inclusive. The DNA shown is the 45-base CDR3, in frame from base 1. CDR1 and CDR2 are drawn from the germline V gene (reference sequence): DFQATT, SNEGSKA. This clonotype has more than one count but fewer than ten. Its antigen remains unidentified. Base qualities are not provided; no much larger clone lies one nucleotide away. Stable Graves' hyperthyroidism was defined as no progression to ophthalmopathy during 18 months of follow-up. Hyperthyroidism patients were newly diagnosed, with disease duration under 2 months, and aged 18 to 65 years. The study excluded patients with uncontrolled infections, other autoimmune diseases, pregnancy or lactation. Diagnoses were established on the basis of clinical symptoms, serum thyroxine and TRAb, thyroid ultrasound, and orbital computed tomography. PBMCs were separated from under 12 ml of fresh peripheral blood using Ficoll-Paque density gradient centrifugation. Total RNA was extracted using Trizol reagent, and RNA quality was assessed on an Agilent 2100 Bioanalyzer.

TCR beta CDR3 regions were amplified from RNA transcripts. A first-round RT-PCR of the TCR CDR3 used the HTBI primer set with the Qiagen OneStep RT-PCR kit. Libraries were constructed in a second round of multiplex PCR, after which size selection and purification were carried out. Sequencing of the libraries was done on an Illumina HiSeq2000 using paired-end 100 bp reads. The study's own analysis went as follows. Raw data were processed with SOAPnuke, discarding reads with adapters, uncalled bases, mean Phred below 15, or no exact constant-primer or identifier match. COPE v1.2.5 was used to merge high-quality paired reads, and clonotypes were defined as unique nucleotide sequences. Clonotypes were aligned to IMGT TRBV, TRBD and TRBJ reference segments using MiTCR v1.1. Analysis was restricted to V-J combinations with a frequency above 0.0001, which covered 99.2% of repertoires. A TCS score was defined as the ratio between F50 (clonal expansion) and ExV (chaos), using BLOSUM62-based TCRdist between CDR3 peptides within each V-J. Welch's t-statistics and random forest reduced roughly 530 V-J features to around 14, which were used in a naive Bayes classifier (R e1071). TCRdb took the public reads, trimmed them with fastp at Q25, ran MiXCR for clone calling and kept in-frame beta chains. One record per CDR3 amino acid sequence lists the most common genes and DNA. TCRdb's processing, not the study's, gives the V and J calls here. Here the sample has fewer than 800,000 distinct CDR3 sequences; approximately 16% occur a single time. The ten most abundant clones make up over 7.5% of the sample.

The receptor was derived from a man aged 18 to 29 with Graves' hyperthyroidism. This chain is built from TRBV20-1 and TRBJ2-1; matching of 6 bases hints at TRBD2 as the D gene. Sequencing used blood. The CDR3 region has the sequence CSARDPGPRGNEQFF. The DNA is TGCAGTGCTAGAGACCCGGGACCCCGGGGGAATGAGCAGTTCTTC.